This is a list of T cell receptor beta chains from one sample in a study of breast tumors, draining lymph nodes, adjacent tissues. TCRdb re-called the multiplex PCR reads with MiXCR, one entry per CDR3 protein. The sample has around 130,000 distinct CDR3 sequences; over 20% are singletons. The source material was axillary lymph node tissue. Receptors were obtained from a female donor with breast cancer. Some clones in this sample may be carry-over from other donors' samples. The CDR3 runs from the conserved cysteine through the conserved F or W. A D gene is named only where the DNA matches it firmly. For some rows the clone size is stated as once, few or many, or as a class when expanded; others skip it.

clone_size j_call d_call v_call cdr3_nt cdr3_aa
many TRBJ2-3 . TRBV11-3 TGTGCCAGCAGCCCGAGGGCGGGGCCTTCGGCAGATACGCAGTATTTT CASSPRAGPSADTQYF
many TRBJ2-7 TRBD1 TRBV20-1 TGCAGTGCTCAGGCCCGGGACAGGGGAAAATACGAGCAGTACTTC CSAQARDRGKYEQYF
many TRBJ1-4 . TRBV2 TGTGCCAGCAGTGAGGGTGAAAAACTGTTTTTT CASSEGEKLFF
. TRBJ2-2 . TRBV4-1 TGCGCCAGCAGCCAACAACTACACACCGGGGAGCTGTTTTTT CASSQQLHTGELFF
many TRBJ1-2 TRBD1 TRBV29-1 TGCAGCGTTGAGGGGACAGGACAAGGCTACACCTTC CSVEGTGQGYTF
. TRBJ2-3 TRBD2 TRBV3-1 TGTGCCAGCAGCGGGGGACTAGCGGGAGCGGAAGATACGCAGTATTTT CASSGGLAGAEDTQYF
many TRBJ2-7 . TRBV6-5 TGTGCCAGCAGTCCCCGGGGTACAGGAAAATCCTACGAGCAGTACTTC CASSPRGTGKSYEQYF
. TRBJ2-7 TRBD2 TRBV5-1 TGCGCCAGCAGCCTAGGAGGGACTAGCGGGTTCGACGAGCAGTACTTC CASSLGGTSGFDEQYF
many TRBJ1-6 TRBD1 TRBV2 TGTGCCAGCAAAATGGGACAGGGAGGAGGTAATTCACCCCTCCACTTT CASKMGQGGGNSPLHF
few TRBJ2-2 . TRBV29-1 TGCAGCGTTGAGACTAGTCTCGCCGGGGAGCTGTTTTTT CSVETSLAGELFF
many TRBJ2-7 TRBD1 TRBV10-3 TGTGCCATCACCGCGGACAGGGAAGTCTACGAGCAGTACTTC CAITADREVYEQYF
once TRBJ1-2 . TRBV28 TGTGCCAGCTCAAGCCGGGGGGCTCGGTGGGGCTACACCTTC CASSSRGARWGYTF
many TRBJ2-2 . TRBV7-9 TGTGCCAGCAGCTTAGACCGTACAGTGTACGGGGAGCTGTTTTTT CASSLDRTVYGELFF
. TRBJ2-5 . TRBV10-3 TGTGCCATCAGTAAGGGGGGCGAAGAGACCCAATACTTC CAISKGGEETQYF
. TRBJ1-2 . TRBV28 TGTGCCACCTACCCGGGGAGCCGGTCCTATGGCTACACCTTC CATYPGSRSYGYTF
many TRBJ2-5 TRBD2 TRBV15 TGTGCCACCAGCAGGACTAGCGCAGACCAAGAGACCCAGTACTTC CATSRTSADQETQYF
. TRBJ2-1 TRBD2 TRBV12-3/TRBV12-4 TGTTCCAGCAGTTTTGTAGTGGGAGGGCCCAGTGAGCAGTTCTTC CSSSFVVGGPSEQFF
many TRBJ2-7 . TRBV30 TGTGCCTGGAGGGGAGGAAGGACCTCCTACGAGCAGTACTTC CAWRGGRTSYEQYF
many TRBJ2-7 TRBD1 TRBV20-1 TGCAGTGCTGCCGGGACAGGGTCCTACGAGCAGTACTTC CSAAGTGSYEQYF
many TRBJ1-5 TRBD1 TRBV5-6 TGTGCCAGCAGCTCCTACAGGGGTCAGCCCCAGCATTTT CASSSYRGQPQHF
many TRBJ2-1 . TRBV9 TGTGCCAGCAGCGTAGGAGCGGACTCCTACAATGAGCAGTTCTTC CASSVGADSYNEQFF
. TRBJ1-2 . TRBV28 TGTGCCAGCAATCCCTGGGGGAACTATGGCTACACCTTC CASNPWGNYGYTF
many TRBJ2-1 . TRBV5-5 TGTGCCAGCAGCTTAGGACCCCAAGAGCAGTTCTTC CASSLGPQEQFF
few TRBJ2-5 . TRBV5-1 TGCGCCAGCAGCTTAGGATCAGGGGCCATTGGAGAGACCCAGTACTTC CASSLGSGAIGETQYF
many TRBJ2-3 . TRBV9 TGTGCCAGCACCGCCCGCCCACGGACGGGCACAGATACGCAGTATTTT CASTARPRTGTDTQYF
many TRBJ2-7 TRBD2 TRBV6-6 TGTGCCAGCAGTACCCGGACTAGCGGGACCTCCTACGAGCAGTACTTC CASSTRTSGTSYEQYF
many TRBJ2-7 . TRBV7-2 TGTGCCAGCAGCTCAAACAGAGTCTCCTACGAGCAGTACTTC CASSSNRVSYEQYF
. TRBJ2-2 TRBD1 TRBV25-1 TGTGCCAGCAGCCCCAGGGGGACCGGGGAGCTGTTTTTT CASSPRGTGELFF
many TRBJ2-1 TRBD2 TRBV12-3/TRBV12-4 TGTGCCAGCCTGGGGCTAGCGGACTCCTACAATGAGCAGTTCTTC CASLGLADSYNEQFF
once TRBJ1-1 . TRBV20-1 TGCAGTGCTAAGACAGCAGAAGGTATCAGCACTGAAGCTTTCTTT CSAKTAEGISTEAFF
many TRBJ2-3 TRBD1 TRBV5-6 TGTGCCAGCAGCCGAATACGCAGACAGGGCGCAGATACGCAGTATTTT CASSRIRRQGADTQYF
many TRBJ2-7 . TRBV12-5 TGTGCTAGTGGTCTTGGACAGCCCTACGAGCAGTACTTC CASGLGQPYEQYF
many TRBJ2-7 TRBD1 TRBV10-3 TGTGCCATCAGGGGACAGGGAAATAAGTTCGAGCAGTACTTC CAIRGQGNKFEQYF
few TRBJ2-6 . TRBV19 TGTGCCACCAACTCTGGGGCCAACGTCCTGACTTTC CATNSGANVLTF
once TRBJ2-4 TRBD2 TRBV7-2 TGTGCCAGCAGCTTAGCTAGTCAGGGGACTAGCGTAGGTCGGGGCATTCAGTACTTC CASSLASQGTSVGRGIQYF
many TRBJ2-7 . TRBV10-3 TGTGCCATCAGTGAGTCGCTAGGCGAGCAGTACTTC CAISESLGEQYF
many TRBJ1-5 . TRBV20-1 TGCAGTGCAGCCAAAGCAGCTAATCAGCCCCAGCATTTT CSAAKAANQPQHF
. TRBJ2-1 . TRBV27 TGTGCCAGCAGTTTATCGGGTAGCAGGGGATACAATGAGCAGTTCTTC CASSLSGSRGYNEQFF
many TRBJ2-1 TRBD1 TRBV24-1 TGTGCCACCAGTGATAAAAGACAGGGGGGATCCTACAATGAGCAGTTCTTC CATSDKRQGGSYNEQFF
. TRBJ2-3 TRBD2 TRBV7-3 TGTGCCAGCAGCTTAACTATTAGTGGCCTAGCGGGAGGGCCGGATACGCAGTATTTT CASSLTISGLAGGPDTQYF
. TRBJ2-4 . TRBV7-6 TGTGCCAGCAGTTTCGGACAGGCGGGGGACATTCAGTACTTC CASSFGQAGDIQYF
many TRBJ2-1 . TRBV20-1 TGCAGTGCCTACGGGCCTTCATTCGGCAATGAGCAGTTCTTC CSAYGPSFGNEQFF
many TRBJ2-1 . TRBV6-6 TGTGCCAGCAGTTCCTTACTAGGGAATGAGCAGTTCTTC CASSSLLGNEQFF
. TRBJ1-2 . TRBV30 TGTGCCTGGAGTATCGGAGGCTATGGCTACACCTTC CAWSIGGYGYTF
. TRBJ2-5 . TRBV5-4 TGTGCCAGCAGTCGGGACATCCGAGAGACCCAGTACTTC CASSRDIRETQYF
many TRBJ2-5 TRBD2 TRBV5-1 TGCGCCAGCAGCTTGGCCCCTAGCGGGATTTACCAAGAGACCCAGTACTTC CASSLAPSGIYQETQYF
many TRBJ2-2 . TRBV7-2 TGTGCCAGCAGCTTAGTCAGGGATGGTTACGGGGAGCTGTTTTTT CASSLVRDGYGELFF
many TRBJ2-7 TRBD2 TRBV6-1 TGTGCCAGCAGTGAAGAGGGTGGGAGGGGTCGCGAGCAGTACTTC CASSEEGGRGREQYF
many TRBJ1-4 . TRBV29-1 TGCAGCGTTGAAGTGTCGGGGGGGGGTGAAAAACTGTTTTTT CSVEVSGGGEKLFF
many TRBJ1-2 . TRBV5-6 TGTGCCAGCAACACATGGTTGGACAGACCCCTTTCCTATGGCTACACCTTC CASNTWLDRPLSYGYTF
. TRBJ1-5 . TRBV12-3/TRBV12-4 TGTGCCAGCAGTCGGGGCGGTCAGCCCCAGCATTTT CASSRGGQPQHF
. TRBJ2-1 . TRBV5-1 TGCACCAGCAGCTTGGTCCTCGCGCGGCGGAATGAGCAGTTCTTC CTSSLVLARRNEQFF
. TRBJ2-1 . TRBV28 TGTGCCAGCATGAATGTCCCAACCTCCTACAATGAGCAGTTCTTC CASMNVPTSYNEQFF
few TRBJ2-3 TRBD2 TRBV9 TGTGCCAGCAGCTCCCGGACTAGCGGGAGTAGGGCAGATACGCAGTATTTT CASSSRTSGSRADTQYF